This T cell receptor beta chain was sequenced during a study of vaccination and CD4 T cells after COVID-19. Study-level information: SARS-CoV-2 positivity in convalescent patients was established by nasal swab PCR; some 10 had mild and one severe disease. Comprising six males and four females, the convalescent participants counted two Hispanic individuals among them. Control cultures were given a CEFX pool, an HIV-1 Nef pool, or no peptide.

In germline, CDR1 is MGHRA, CDR2 YSYEKL. Trimming shortened V by 0 bases and J by 6 bases, and 7 bases separated the two germline ends. The CDR3 spans 13 residues. In the case of this clonotype: Its antigen is still unknown.

Findings and caveats of the study: Early post-infection timepoints were missing, and relatively few convalescent patients were studied.

At the Johns Hopkins FTIC core, DNA taken from cultured CD4+ T cells was sequenced by way of the Oncomine TCR Beta short-read assay. TCRdb analysed the PCR reads with MiXCR anew, one entry per CDR3 protein. This table has tens of thousands of distinct CDR3 sequences, 30% to 40% appearing once. Indicated time point: late sampling 161 to 241 days after vaccination in three convalescent patients. Treatment described: approximately nine-day PBMC culture with coronavirus spike peptide pools or control peptides (ViraFEST assay). The sequence was obtained from a human donor who had recovered from COVID-19. The chain joins TRBV4-1 to TRBJ2-3; no reliable D call. Source: CD4+ T cells from blood, cultured in vitro, taken about 7 months after SARS-CoV-2 vaccination. The CDR3 sequence: CASSQDPRDTQYF. CDR3 in DNA: TGCGCCAGCAGCCAAGATCCGCGGGATACGCAGTATTTT.